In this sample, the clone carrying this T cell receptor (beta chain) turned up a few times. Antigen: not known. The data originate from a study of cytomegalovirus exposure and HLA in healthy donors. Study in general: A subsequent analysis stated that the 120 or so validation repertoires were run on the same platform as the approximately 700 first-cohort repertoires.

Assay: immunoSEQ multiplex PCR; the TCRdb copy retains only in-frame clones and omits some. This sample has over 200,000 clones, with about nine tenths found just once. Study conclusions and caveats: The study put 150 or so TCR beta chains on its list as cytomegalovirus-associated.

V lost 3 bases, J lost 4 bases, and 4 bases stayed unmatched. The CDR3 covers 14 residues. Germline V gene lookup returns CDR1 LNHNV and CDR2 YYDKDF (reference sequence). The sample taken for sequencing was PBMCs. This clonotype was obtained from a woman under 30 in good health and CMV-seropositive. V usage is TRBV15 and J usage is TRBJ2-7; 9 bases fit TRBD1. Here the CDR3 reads CATSSTGTGYEQYF. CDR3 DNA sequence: TGTGCCACCAGCAGCACCGGGACAGGGTACGAGCAGTACTTC.